These T cell receptor beta chains were read from a single sample in a study of Ad26.COV2.S vaccination and SARS-CoV-2 variants. TCRdb keeps only in-frame clones here, not all; method: immunoSEQ multiplex PCR. The profile shows about 480,000 clones, 87% of them singletons. Sequenced material: peripheral blood, taken in a trial of Ad26.COV2.S vaccine versus placebo. Receptor source: a person aged 18-60 years who received the Ad26.COV2.S COVID-19 vaccine or a placebo. Each CDR3 is given with its conserved first and last residue. Fields, in order: V gene, J gene, D gene, clone size, CDR3 DNA, CDR3 protein. The D gene is left open where the match is weak. Size tells how often a clone was seen (once, few, many) or the class of an expanded clone, and some rows leave it out.

TRBV27,TRBJ2-6,.,.,TGTGCCAGCAGTTTATTTTCAGGGGCCGCCCCTGGGGCCAACGTCCTGACTTTC,CASSLFSGAAPGANVLTF
TRBV27,TRBJ1-5,.,.,TGTGCCAGCAGTCCCCTGGCGCTTCAAGCCTCTCGCTGGGGCAATCAGCCCCAGCATTTT,CASSPLALQASRWGNQPQHF
TRBV29-1,TRBJ2-1,TRBD2,.,TGCAGCGTGGGGGGGACTAGCGGGACCTACAATGAGCAGTTCTTC,CSVGGTSGTYNEQFF
TRBV30,TRBJ2-2,TRBD1,.,TGTGCCTGGAGTGTACGAGGGACAGGGTATCCCGGGGAGCTGTTTTTT,CAWSVRGTGYPGELFF
TRBV24-1,TRBJ2-1,TRBD1,.,TGTGCCACCAGTCCAGCCGCCGGGACAGCCTCCTACAATGAGCAGTTCTTC,CATSPAAGTASYNEQFF
TRBV29-1,TRBJ1-4,TRBD1,.,TGCAGCGTTGTGGGCAGGGACAGGGAAAAACTGTTTTTT,CSVVGRDREKLFF
TRBV11-2,TRBJ2-7,.,.,TGTGCCAGCAGGGTGTCGGGCATCTCCTACGAGCAGTACTTC,CASRVSGISYEQYF
TRBV5-1,TRBJ1-1,TRBD1,.,TGCGCCAGCAGCTTGCCGGGACAGCAAAACACTGAAGCTTTCTTT,CASSLPGQQNTEAFF
TRBV14,TRBJ1-5,.,.,TGTGCCAGCAGCCAAGGGATGTGGCAGCCCCAGCATTTT,CASSQGMWQPQHF
TRBV18,TRBJ2-1,.,.,TGTGCCAGCTCACCTCCTGGAGGGGGGGGTGAGCAGTTCTTC,CASSPPGGGGEQFF
TRBV11-2,TRBJ2-1,.,.,TGTGCCAGCAGCTTAGTCAAGGGGTCGGCCGAGCAGTTCTTC,CASSLVKGSAEQFF
TRBV12-1,TRBJ2-7,.,.,TGTGCCAGCAGCTTTGCTGAAGGACAGGGGTTGAGGCAGTACTTC,CASSFAEGQGLRQYF
TRBV6-5,TRBJ2-3,.,once,TGTGCCAGCACCAACTACCAGACCCACACAGATACGCAGTATTTT,CASTNYQTHTDTQYF
TRBV5-6,TRBJ1-2,.,.,TGTGCCAGCAGCTTCGCGGACTTCTATGGCTACACCTTC,CASSFADFYGYTF
TRBV5-4,TRBJ1-3,.,.,TGTGCCAGCAGCCTAGGGGCTGGAAACACCATATATTTT,CASSLGAGNTIYF
TRBV12-3/TRBV12-4,TRBJ2-7,.,.,TGTGCCAGCAGTTCTCGTTTCGTTCGATACTTC,CASSSRFVRYF
TRBV24-1,TRBJ2-1,TRBD2,once,TGTGCCACCAGTGATTGGACTAGCGGGAGCAATGAGCAGTTCTTC,CATSDWTSGSNEQFF
TRBV5-6,TRBJ1-5,.,.,TGTGCCAGCAGCAACAGGGATCAGCCCCAGCATTTT,CASSNRDQPQHF
TRBV14,TRBJ2-7,.,once,TGTGCCAGCAGCCACCGGACACCCTACGAGCAGTACTTC,CASSHRTPYEQYF
TRBV7-3,TRBJ2-1,TRBD1,.,TGTGCCAGCAGCTTAGGGGACAGGGCGTTTAATGAGCAGTTCTTC,CASSLGDRAFNEQFF
TRBV6-5,TRBJ2-7,.,.,TGTGCCAGCAGGTACACGGAAAGGTCCGAGCAGTACTTC,CASRYTERSEQYF
TRBV6-5,TRBJ1-1,TRBD1,.,TGTGCCGGCAAGGACTTGACAGGGCCGACGGCTGAAGCTTTCTTT,CAGKDLTGPTAEAFF
TRBV9,TRBJ2-1,.,.,TGTGCCAGCGGAGGGGGACTACTCACCTACAATGAGCAGTTCTTC,CASGGGLLTYNEQFF
TRBV28,TRBJ2-1,.,.,TGTGCCACCCAGCGGAGCCCCAGCTCCTACAATGAGCAGTTCTTC,CATQRSPSSYNEQFF
TRBV27,TRBJ2-1,TRBD2,.,TGTGCCAGCAGTTTAGTAGCGGGAGTGATGCAGTTCTTC,CASSLVAGVMQFF
TRBV29-1,TRBJ2-1,.,.,TGCAGCGCCAACGCCGGTGGAAATGAGCAGTTCTTC,CSANAGGNEQFF
TRBV15,TRBJ2-7,TRBD2,.,TGTGCCACCAGCAGCGCACTAGCGCCCTACGAGCAGTACTTC,CATSSALAPYEQYF
TRBV5-6,TRBJ2-7,.,.,TGTGCCAGCACCCGCAGGGGAACCAACTACGAGCAGTACTTC,CASTRRGTNYEQYF
TRBV30,TRBJ2-5,.,.,TGTGCCTGGGTGGATGGAGAGACCCAGTACTTC,CAWVDGETQYF
TRBV7-3,TRBJ2-3,TRBD1,.,TGTGCCAGCAGCTCCGGGACAGGGGCAGATACGCAGTATTTT,CASSSGTGADTQYF
TRBV5-4,TRBJ2-5,.,.,TGTGCCAGCAGCTTCCGGACTGAAAGAAAGACCCAGTACTTC,CASSFRTERKTQYF
TRBV19,TRBJ1-6,.,.,TGTGCCAGTAGTATAAAGGTGGGGTCACCCCTCCACTTT,CASSIKVGSPLHF
TRBV20-1,TRBJ1-2,.,.,TGCAGTGCTAGTCGCGGTGGGACCTATGGCTACACCTTC,CSASRGGTYGYTF
TRBV20-1,TRBJ2-3,.,.,TGCAGTGCCAGTGGCGCGGGCCGCGGAGATACGCAGTATTTT,CSASGAGRGDTQYF
TRBV5-4,TRBJ2-2,TRBD2,.,TGTGCCAGCAGCACCCGGGGTAGCGGGATCGGGGAGCTGTTTTTT,CASSTRGSGIGELFF
TRBV19,TRBJ1-5,.,.,TGTGCCAGTACCTTGTCCGGGTACAATAGCAATCAGCCCCAGCATTTT,CASTLSGYNSNQPQHF
TRBV19,TRBJ1-2,.,.,TGTGCCAGTAGTAATGGCCCGAACCTCGGCTACACCTTC,CASSNGPNLGYTF
TRBV6-2/TRBV6-3,TRBJ2-1,TRBD2,.,TGTGCCAGCAGTTACCCAGCGGGAGGGTCCTACAATGAGCAGTTCTTC,CASSYPAGGSYNEQFF
TRBV24-1,TRBJ1-5,.,.,TGTGCCACCAGTGAGGGGCTTAGCAATCAGCCCCAGCATTTT,CATSEGLSNQPQHF
TRBV7-2,TRBJ2-1,.,.,TGTGCCAGCAGCTTGCCACCCAGGGAGTATGAGCAGTTCTTC,CASSLPPREYEQFF
TRBV4-3,TRBJ2-2,.,.,TGCGCCAGCAGCCAAATCCCCACCGGGGAGCTGTTTTTT,CASSQIPTGELFF
TRBV5-1,TRBJ1-6,TRBD1,.,TGCGCCAGCAGCATCACCGGGACAGATAATTCACCCCTCCACTTT,CASSITGTDNSPLHF
TRBV29-1,TRBJ2-1,.,.,TGCAGCGTTAGCGGAGCGGGCCTTTACAATGAGCAGTTCTTC,CSVSGAGLYNEQFF
TRBV29-1,TRBJ1-4,.,.,TGCAGCGTAGCCCGGGGCGCAACTAATGAAAAACTGTTTTTT,CSVARGATNEKLFF
TRBV6-5,TRBJ2-3,TRBD1,.,TGTGCCAGCAGCCAGGGGGCCAGGGGCACAGATACGCAGTATTTT,CASSQGARGTDTQYF
TRBV19,TRBJ2-1,.,.,TGTGCCAGTAGTATTCAGACTATCTCCTACAATGAGCAGTTCTTC,CASSIQTISYNEQFF
TRBV28,TRBJ1-1,.,.,TGTGCCAGCAGTCCACAGGGTCGGTCTGAAGCTTTCTTT,CASSPQGRSEAFF
TRBV29-1,TRBJ2-5,.,.,TGCAGCGTGACAGAAAGGGAGACCCAGTACTTC,CSVTERETQYF
TRBV29-1,TRBJ1-2,.,.,TGCAGCGTCGTCGAAGGGGAGGGGGATGGCTACACCTTC,CSVVEGEGDGYTF
TRBV28,TRBJ1-5,.,once,TGTGCCAGCAGTTCCCCTACAGGGATCCGAAATCAGCCCCAGCATTTT,CASSSPTGIRNQPQHF